This TCR beta chain is drawn from a study of brain T cells in children with intractable seizures. This clone was counted between two and nine times. Profiling relied on immunoSEQ multiplex PCR, and the TCRdb table lists in-frame clones only, not all of them. The sample consists of about 20,000 clones, approximately 94% of them appearing once. Sequencing was limited to surgery cases with top T cell transcript signatures in brain tissue. The sequence came from a boy aged 5-17 years with focal cortical dysplasia and intractable seizures. Here the sequenced sample was peripheral blood, taken at surgery.

The CDR3 region has the DNA TGTGCCAGCAGTTACTCGAGGGGGGCCGGGGAGCTGTTTTTT. This encodes CASSYSRGAGELFF. V usage is TRBV6-6 and J usage is TRBJ2-2, with D possibly called TRBD1 or TRBD2 (6 bases each). Per the germline V gene, CDR1 is MNHNY and CDR2 is SVGAGI (reference sequence). The CDR3 runs 14 residues. Trimming pared 0 bases from V and 6 bases from J, leaving 8 bases between.